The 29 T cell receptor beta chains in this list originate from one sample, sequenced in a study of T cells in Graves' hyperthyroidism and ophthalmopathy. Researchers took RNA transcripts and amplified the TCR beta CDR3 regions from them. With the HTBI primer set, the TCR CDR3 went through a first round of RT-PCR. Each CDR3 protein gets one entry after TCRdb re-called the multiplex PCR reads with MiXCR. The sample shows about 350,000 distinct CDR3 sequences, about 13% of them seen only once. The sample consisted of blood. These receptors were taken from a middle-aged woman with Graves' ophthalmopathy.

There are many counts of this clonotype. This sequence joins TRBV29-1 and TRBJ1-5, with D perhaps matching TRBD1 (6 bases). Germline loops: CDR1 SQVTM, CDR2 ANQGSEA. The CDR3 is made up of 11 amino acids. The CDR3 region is CRPRGKQPQHF. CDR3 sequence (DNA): TGCAGACCGAGGGGGAAACAGCCCCAGCATTTT.

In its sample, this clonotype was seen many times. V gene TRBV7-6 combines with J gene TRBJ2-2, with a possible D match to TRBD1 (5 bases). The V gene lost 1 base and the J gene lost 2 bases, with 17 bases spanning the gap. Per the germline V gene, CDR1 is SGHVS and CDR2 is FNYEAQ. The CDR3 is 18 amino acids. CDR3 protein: CASSLEGIQTANTGELFF. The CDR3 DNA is TGTGCCAGCAGCTTAGAAGGTATCCAGACAGCCAACACCGGGGAGCTGTTTTTT.

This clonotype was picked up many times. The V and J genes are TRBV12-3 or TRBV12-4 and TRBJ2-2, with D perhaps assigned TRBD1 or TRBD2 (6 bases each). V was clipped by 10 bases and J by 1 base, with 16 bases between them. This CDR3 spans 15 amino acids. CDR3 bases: TGTGCCACGTTGACTAGGGGACAGAACACCGGGGAGCTGTTTTTT. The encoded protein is CATLTRGQNTGELFF.

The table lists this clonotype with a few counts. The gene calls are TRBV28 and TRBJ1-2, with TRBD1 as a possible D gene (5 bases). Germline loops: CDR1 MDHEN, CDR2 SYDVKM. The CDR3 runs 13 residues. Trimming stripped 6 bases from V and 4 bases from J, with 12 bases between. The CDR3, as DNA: TGTGCCAGCAGGCCCGACAGCCTCTATGGCTACACCTTC. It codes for CASRPDSLYGYTF.

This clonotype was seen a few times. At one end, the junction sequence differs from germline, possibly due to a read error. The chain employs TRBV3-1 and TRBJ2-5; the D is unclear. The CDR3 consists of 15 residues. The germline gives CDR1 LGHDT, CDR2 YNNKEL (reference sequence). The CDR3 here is CASSQFAASREAQYF. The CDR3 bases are TGTGCCAGCAGCCAATTTGCGGCATCGAGAGAGGCCCAGTACTTC.

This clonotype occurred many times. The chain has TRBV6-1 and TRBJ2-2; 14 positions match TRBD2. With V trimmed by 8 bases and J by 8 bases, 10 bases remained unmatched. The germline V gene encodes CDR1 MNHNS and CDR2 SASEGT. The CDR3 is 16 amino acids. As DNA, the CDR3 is TGTGCCAGCTTTTCACCGGGACTAGCGGGAGTTGGGGAGCTGTTTTTT. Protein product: CASFSPGLAGVGELFF.

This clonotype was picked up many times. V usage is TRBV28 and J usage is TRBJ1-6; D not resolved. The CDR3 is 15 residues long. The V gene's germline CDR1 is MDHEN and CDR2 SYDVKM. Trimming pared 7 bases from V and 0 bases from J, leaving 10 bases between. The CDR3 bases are TGTGCCAGCAATCCACAAAGCTCCTATAATTCACCCCTCCACTTT. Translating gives CASNPQSSYNSPLHF. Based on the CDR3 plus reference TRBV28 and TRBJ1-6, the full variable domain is DVKVTQSSRYLVKRTGEKVFLECVQDMDHENMFWYRQDPGLGLRLIYFSYDVKMKEKGDIPEGYSVSREKKERFSLILESASTNQTSMYLCASNPQSSYNSPLHFGNGTRLTVT.

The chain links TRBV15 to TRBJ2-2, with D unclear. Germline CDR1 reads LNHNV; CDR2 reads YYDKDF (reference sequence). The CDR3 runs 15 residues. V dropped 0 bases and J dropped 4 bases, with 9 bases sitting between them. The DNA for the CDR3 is TGTGCCACCAGCAGAGATAAACGTGGCACCGGGGAGCTGTTTTTT. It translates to CATSRDKRGTGELFF.

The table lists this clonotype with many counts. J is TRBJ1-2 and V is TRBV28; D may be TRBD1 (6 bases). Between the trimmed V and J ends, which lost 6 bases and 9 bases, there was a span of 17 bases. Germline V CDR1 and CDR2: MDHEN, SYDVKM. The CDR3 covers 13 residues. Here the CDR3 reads CASSQRQVRRYTF. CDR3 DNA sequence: TGTGCCAGCAGCCAAAGACAGGTCCGACGCTACACCTTC.

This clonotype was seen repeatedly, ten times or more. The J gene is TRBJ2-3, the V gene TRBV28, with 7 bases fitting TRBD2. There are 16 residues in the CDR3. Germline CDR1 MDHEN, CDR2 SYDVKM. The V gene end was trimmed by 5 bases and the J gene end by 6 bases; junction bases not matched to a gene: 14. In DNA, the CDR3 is TGTGCCAGCAGTCATAGCGGGCCTTCAAGTGTCGATACGCAGTATTTT. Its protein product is CASSHSGPSSVDTQYF.

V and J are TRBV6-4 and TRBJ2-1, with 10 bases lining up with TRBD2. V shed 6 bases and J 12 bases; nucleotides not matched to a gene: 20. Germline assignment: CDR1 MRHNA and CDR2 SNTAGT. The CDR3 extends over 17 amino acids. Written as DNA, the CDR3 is TGTGCCAGCAGCTCCGAGGGGCTAGCGGGGGCTCCCGGGGTGCAGTTCTTC. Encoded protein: CASSSEGLAGAPGVQFF.

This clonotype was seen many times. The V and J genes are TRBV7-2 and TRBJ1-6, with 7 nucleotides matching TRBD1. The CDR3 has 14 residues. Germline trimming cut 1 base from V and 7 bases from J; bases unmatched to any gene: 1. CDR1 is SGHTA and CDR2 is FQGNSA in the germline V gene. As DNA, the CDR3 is TGTGCCAGCAGCTTAGGGACAGGAAATTCACCCCTCCACTTT. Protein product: CASSLGTGNSPLHF.

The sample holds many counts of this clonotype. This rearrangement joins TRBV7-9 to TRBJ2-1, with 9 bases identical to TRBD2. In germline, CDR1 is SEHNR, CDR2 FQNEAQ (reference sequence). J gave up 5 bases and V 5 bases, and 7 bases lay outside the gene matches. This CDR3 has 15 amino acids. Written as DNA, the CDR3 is TGTGCCAGCAGCGAGACTAGCGGCCTAAACAATGAGCAGTTCTTC. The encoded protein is CASSETSGLNNEQFF.

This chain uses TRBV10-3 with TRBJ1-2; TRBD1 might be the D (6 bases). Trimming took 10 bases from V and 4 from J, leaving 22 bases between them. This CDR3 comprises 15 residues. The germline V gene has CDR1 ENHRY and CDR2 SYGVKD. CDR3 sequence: CATPAGGGQTYGYTF. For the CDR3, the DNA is TGTGCCACCCCCGCCGGGGGGGGCCAGACCTATGGCTACACCTTC.

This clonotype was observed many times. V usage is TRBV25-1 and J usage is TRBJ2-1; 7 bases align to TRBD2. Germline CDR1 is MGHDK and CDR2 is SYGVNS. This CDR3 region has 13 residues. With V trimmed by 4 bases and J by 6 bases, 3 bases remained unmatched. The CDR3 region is CASSVGTTNEQFF. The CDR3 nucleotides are TGTGCCAGCAGTGTAGGGACTACCAATGAGCAGTTCTTC.

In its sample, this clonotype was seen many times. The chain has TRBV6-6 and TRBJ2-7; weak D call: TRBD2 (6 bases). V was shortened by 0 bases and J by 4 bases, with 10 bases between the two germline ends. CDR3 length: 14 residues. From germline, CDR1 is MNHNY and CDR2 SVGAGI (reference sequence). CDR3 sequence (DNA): TGTGCCAGCAGTTACTCGGGGGGAGAATACGAGCAGTACTTC. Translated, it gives CASSYSGGEYEQYF.

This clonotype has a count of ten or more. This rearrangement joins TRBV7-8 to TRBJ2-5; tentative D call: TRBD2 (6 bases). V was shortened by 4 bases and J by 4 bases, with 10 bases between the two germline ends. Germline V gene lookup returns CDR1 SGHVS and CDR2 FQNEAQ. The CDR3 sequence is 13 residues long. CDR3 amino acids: CASSSGRIETQYF. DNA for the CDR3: TGTGCCAGCAGCTCAGGGAGGATAGAGACCCAGTACTTC.

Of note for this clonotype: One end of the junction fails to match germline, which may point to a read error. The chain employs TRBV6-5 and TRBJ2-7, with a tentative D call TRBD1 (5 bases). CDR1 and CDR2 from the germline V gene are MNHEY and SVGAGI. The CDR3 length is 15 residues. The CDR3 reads CASSSRTRSSYEQCF. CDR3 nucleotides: TGTGCCAGCAGTTCCCGGACACGGAGCTCCTACGAGCAGTGCTTC.

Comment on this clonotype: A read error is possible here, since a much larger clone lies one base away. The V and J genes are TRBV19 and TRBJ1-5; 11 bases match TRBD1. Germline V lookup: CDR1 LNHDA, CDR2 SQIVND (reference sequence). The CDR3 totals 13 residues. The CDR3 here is CVSKDRGQQPQHF. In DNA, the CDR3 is TGTGTCAGTAAGGACAGGGGGCAACAGCCCCAGCATTTT.

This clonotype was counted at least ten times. CDR3 sequence (DNA): TGTGCCAGCAGCTTGATGGGATACGAGCAGTACTTC. It encodes CASSLMGYEQYF. The genes are TRBV5-6 and TRBJ2-7, with D unresolved. V was trimmed by 1 base and J by 4 bases, leaving 6 bases between them. CDR1 and CDR2 (germline): SGHDT, YYEEEE. The CDR3 runs 12 residues. Supplemented by reference TRBV5-6 and TRBJ2-7, the full variable domain reads DAGVTQSPTHLIKTRGQQVTLRCSPKSGHDTVSWYQQALGQGPQFIFQYYEEEERQRGNFPDRFSGHQFPNYSSELNVNALLLGDSALYLCASSLMGYEQYFGPGTRLTVT.

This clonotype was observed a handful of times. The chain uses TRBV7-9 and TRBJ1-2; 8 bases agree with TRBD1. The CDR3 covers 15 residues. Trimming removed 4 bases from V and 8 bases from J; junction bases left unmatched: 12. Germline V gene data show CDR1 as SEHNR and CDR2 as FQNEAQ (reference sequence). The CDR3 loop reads CASSSPARGLGGYTF. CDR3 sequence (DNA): TGTGCCAGCAGCTCTCCCGCCAGGGGGCTGGGAGGCTACACCTTC. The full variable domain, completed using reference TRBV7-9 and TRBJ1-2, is DTGVSQNPRHKITKRGQNVTFRCDPISEHNRLYWYRQTLGQGPEFLTYFQNEAQLEKSRLLSDRFSAERPKGSFSTLEIQRTEQGDSAMYLCASSSPARGLGGYTFGSGTRLTVV.

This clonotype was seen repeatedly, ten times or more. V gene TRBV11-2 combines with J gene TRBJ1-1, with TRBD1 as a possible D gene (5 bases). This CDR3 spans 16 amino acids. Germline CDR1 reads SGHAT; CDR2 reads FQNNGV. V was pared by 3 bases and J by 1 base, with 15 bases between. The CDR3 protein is CASSLGGSVSNTEAFF. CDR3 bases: TGTGCCAGCAGCTTGGGGGGGTCCGTTTCGAACACTGAAGCTTTCTTT. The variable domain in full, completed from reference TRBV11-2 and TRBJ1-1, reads EAGVAQSPRYKIIEKRQSVAFWCNPISGHATLYWYQQILGQGPKLLIQFQNNGVVDDSQLPKDRFSAERLKGVDSTLKIQPAKLEDSAVYLCASSLGGSVSNTEAFFGQGTRLTVV.

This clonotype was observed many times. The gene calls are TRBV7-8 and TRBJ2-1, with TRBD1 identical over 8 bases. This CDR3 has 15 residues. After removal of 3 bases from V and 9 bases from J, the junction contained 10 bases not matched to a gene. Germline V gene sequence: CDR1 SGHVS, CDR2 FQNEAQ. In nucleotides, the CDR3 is TGTGCCAGCAGCTTGTCCGGGACAGGAGAGGGTGAGCAGTTCTTC. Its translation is CASSLSGTGEGEQFF.

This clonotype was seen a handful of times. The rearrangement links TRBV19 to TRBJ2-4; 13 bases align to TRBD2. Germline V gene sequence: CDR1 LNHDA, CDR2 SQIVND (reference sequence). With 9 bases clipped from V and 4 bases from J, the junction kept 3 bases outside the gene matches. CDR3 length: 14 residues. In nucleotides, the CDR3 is TGTGCCAGCTCGACTAGCGGGAGGAAAAACATTCAGTACTTC. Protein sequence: CASSTSGRKNIQYF.

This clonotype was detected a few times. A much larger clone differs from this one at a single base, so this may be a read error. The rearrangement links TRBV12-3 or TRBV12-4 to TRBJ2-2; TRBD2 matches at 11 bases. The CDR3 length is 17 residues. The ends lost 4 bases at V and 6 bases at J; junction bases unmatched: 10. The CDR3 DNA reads TGTGCCAGCAGTTCTCCGGGACTAGCGGTCCACTCCGGGGAGCTGTTTTTT. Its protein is CASSSPGLAVHSGELFF.

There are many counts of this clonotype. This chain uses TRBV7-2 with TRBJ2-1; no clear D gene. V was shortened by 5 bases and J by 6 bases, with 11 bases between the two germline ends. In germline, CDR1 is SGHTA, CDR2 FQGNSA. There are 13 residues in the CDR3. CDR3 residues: CASSQGSANEQFF. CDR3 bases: TGTGCCAGCAGCCAAGGGTCTGCCAATGAGCAGTTCTTC.

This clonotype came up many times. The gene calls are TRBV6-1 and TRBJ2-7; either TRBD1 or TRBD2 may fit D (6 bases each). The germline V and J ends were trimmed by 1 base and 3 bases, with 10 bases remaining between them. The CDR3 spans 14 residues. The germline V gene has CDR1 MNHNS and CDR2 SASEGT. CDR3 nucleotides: TGTGCCAGCAGTGAAGGTGGAGGGGGCTACGAGCAGTACTTC. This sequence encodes CASSEGGGGYEQYF.

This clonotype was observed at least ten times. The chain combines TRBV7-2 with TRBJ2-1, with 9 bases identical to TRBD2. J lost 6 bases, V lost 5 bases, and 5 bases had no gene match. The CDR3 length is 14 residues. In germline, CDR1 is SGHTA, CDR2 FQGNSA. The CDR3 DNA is TGTGCCAGCAGCCCATGGACTAGCGCCAATGAGCAGTTCTTC. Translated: CASSPWTSANEQFF.

CDR3 amino acids: CSVGSSLDSPLHF. CDR3 coding DNA: TGCAGCGTTGGGTCTAGTCTAGATTCACCCCTCCACTTT. The chain carries TRBV29-1 and TRBJ1-6, with D hard to call. Germline loops: CDR1 SQVTM, CDR2 ANQGSEA. The V gene lost 4 bases and the J gene lost 8 bases, with 12 bases spanning the gap. The CDR3 has 13 amino acids.